The clone carrying this T cell receptor beta chain was observed a few times. This sample is drawn from a study of Ad26.COV2.S vaccination and SARS-CoV-2 variants. The overall study: Into the muscle, Ad26.COV2.S was dosed once or twice, 56 days apart.

Treatment described: some 20 received Ad26.COV2.S at low or high dose, single or two shots; about 5 received placebo; per-sample allocation not given. Specimens were obtained on day 63 following the first vaccine or placebo injection. This CDR3 contains 18 residues. Trimming shortened V by 4 bases and J by 1 base, and 20 bases separated the two germline ends. Germline CDR1 MDHEN, CDR2 SYDVKM. The protocol was immunoSEQ multiplex PCR, while the TCRdb copy is restricted to in-frame clones and leaves out a portion. The sample consists of around 300,000 clones, approximately 86% of them appearing once. The input for sequencing was peripheral blood, taken in a trial of Ad26.COV2.S vaccine versus placebo. The clonotype was recovered from a person aged 18 to 65 who received the Ad26.COV2.S COVID-19 vaccine or a placebo. The chain employs TRBV28 and TRBJ1-5; tentative D call: TRBD1 (5 bases). CDR3 sequence reads: CASSSYPAGPESNQPQHF. In nucleotides, the CDR3 is TGTGCCAGCAGTTCCTATCCGGCGGGGCCGGAGAGCAATCAGCCCCAGCATTTT.